These 3 T cell receptor beta chains came from one sample sequenced in a study of blood T cells in healthy people across ages (dated by TCRdb to the mid-2010s). Library preparation was by 5' RACE. Sequencer: Illumina HiSeq 2500. The second PCR ran for about 6 to 11 cycles and used a J-beta primer mix along with a sample-barcoded 5' primer. TCRdb handled the public reads itself, with Q25 trimming in fastp and clone calling in MiXCR, and kept productive beta chains. Records with the same CDR3 protein are collapsed into one entry carrying the most frequent genes and DNA. The sample table holds roughly 1.4 million distinct CDR3 sequences, of which approximately 60% were seen once. The ten most abundant clones make up over 5.5% of the sample. The sequenced sample consisted of blood. The receptors come from a man in his late teens or twenties in good health.

This clonotype was seen just once. The J gene is TRBJ2-5, the V gene TRBV27, with D uncertain. Germline loops: CDR1 MNHEY, CDR2 SMNVEV (reference sequence). V was clipped by 2 bases and J by 4 bases, with 11 bases between them. The CDR3 is 14 residues long. The chain's CDR3 is CASSLMVGLETQYF. The CDR3 coding sequence is TGTGCCAGCAGTTTAATGGTTGGGCTAGAGACCCAGTACTTC.

The rearrangement links TRBV12-3 or TRBV12-4 to TRBJ2-3; possibly TRBD1 for D (5 bases). The CDR3 consists of 15 residues. Trimming stripped 6 bases from V and 2 bases from J, with 15 bases between. The CDR3 loop is CASSQRDSVTDTQYF. CDR3 bases: TGTGCCAGCAGCCAAAGAGACAGCGTCACAGATACGCAGTATTTT.

V usage is TRBV4-2 and J usage is TRBJ1-2, with TRBD1 matching 8 bases. CDR1 is LGHNA and CDR2 is YNFKEQ in the germline V gene. The CDR3 contains 15 residues. The V gene end was trimmed by 4 bases and the J gene end by 8 bases; junction bases not matched to a gene: 12. This chain's CDR3 is CASSPRGQASGGYTF. The DNA for the CDR3 is TGTGCCAGCAGCCCCCGGGGACAGGCTTCTGGCGGCTACACCTTC.